This entry is about one T cell receptor beta chain. Its antigen is currently unknown. TCRdb's copy holds only in-frame clones and misses some; the assay was immunoSEQ multiplex PCR. The sample has some 150,000 clones; more than 75% are singletons. The data stem from a study of cytotoxic CD8 clonotypes in ibrutinib-treated CLL. For the study at large: The patients, about a dozen relapsed/refractory and 15 treatment-naive, included about 18 who were IGHV unmutated.

The study, taken as a whole, reports: Clonality rose at ibrutinib response and fell back toward baseline at progression. Public clonotypes (which were uncommon) either contracted or remained stable on treatment.

This sample comprised PBMCs, obtained after 24 months of ibrutinib treatment. This receptor was identified in a human donor with chronic lymphocytic leukemia.

Here the CDR3 reads CASARWGAYEQYF. The CDR3 DNA is TGTGCCAGCGCCCGATGGGGGGCCTACGAGCAGTACTTC. J is TRBJ2-7 and V is TRBV6-5; possible D gene TRBD2, 6 bases. The V gene lost 8 bases and the J gene lost 2 bases, with 13 bases spanning the gap. Germline V gene data show CDR1 as MNHEY and CDR2 as SVGAGI. CDR3 length: 13 residues.